A single sample gave rise to the 21 T cell receptor beta chains below, sequenced in a study of blood T cell repertoires in COVID-19. Produced via immunoSEQ multiplex PCR; TCRdb's table is partial and in-frame only. This table holds about 180,000 clones, roughly nine tenths found once. The source material was peripheral blood. The source is a young man who had recovered from COVID-19.

The chain is built from TRBV13 and TRBJ2-7; perhaps TRBD1 as D (5 bases). V was clipped by 6 bases and J by 0 bases, with 12 bases between them. Germline V gene data show CDR1 as PRHDT and CDR2 as FYEKMQ (reference sequence). This CDR3 contains 14 residues. The CDR3 loop reads CASRRGYSSYEQYF. In nucleotides, the CDR3 is TGTGCCAGCAGAAGGGGCTACAGCTCCTACGAGCAGTACTTC.

V usage is TRBV19 and J usage is TRBJ2-7; the D gene is possibly TRBD2 (5 bases). Germline V gives CDR1 LNHDA, CDR2 SQIVND (reference sequence). Trimming took 3 bases from V and 3 from J, leaving 6 bases between them. The CDR3 is made up of 12 amino acids. DNA for the CDR3: TGTGCCAGTAGTATCGAGGGCTACGAGCAGTACTTC. Its protein is CASSIEGYEQYF.

This clone appeared once. The rearrangement links TRBV14 to TRBJ2-1; D uncertain. V lost 1 base to trimming and J lost 0 bases, with 4 bases between them. The CDR3 covers 14 residues. Germline-derived CDR1 and CDR2 are SGHDN and FVKESK. CDR3 in DNA: TGTGCCAGCAGCCAAGCCAGCTCCTACAATGAGCAGTTCTTC. The encoded protein is CASSQASSYNEQFF.

V usage is TRBV28 and J usage is TRBJ2-2; 9 nucleotides match TRBD2. Germline CDR1 MDHEN, CDR2 SYDVKM. This CDR3 has 21 amino acids. Unmatched junction bases numbered 23, after V lost 4 bases and J lost 5 bases. The CDR3 protein is CASSSPWGGSPAGGPTGELFF. The CDR3 region has the DNA TGTGCCAGCAGTTCCCCCTGGGGGGGATCGCCAGCGGGAGGACCGACCGGGGAGCTGTTTTTT.

The chain joins TRBV9 to TRBJ1-1, with D possibly matching TRBD1 (6 bases). Trimming removed 4 bases at V and 1 base at J, with 11 bases between. Germline CDR1 reads SGDLS; CDR2 reads YYNGEE. The CDR3 is 14 amino acids. The CDR3 region is CASSLRTANTEAFF. The CDR3 coding sequence is TGTGCCAGCAGCCTTAGGACAGCGAACACTGAAGCTTTCTTT.

V gene TRBV6-5 combines with J gene TRBJ2-3, with 13 bases fitting TRBD2. The CDR3 has 15 residues. Germline lookup yields CDR1 MNHEY and CDR2 SVGAGI. After removal of 4 bases from V and 5 bases from J, the junction contained 3 bases not matched to a gene. CDR3 coding DNA: TGTGCCAGCAGTTTTGGACTAGCGGGAGTAGATACGCAGTATTTT. As protein: CASSFGLAGVDTQYF.

The chain combines TRBV12-3 or TRBV12-4 with TRBJ2-2; D remains unclear. This CDR3 has 13 amino acids. Trimming stripped 3 bases from V and 5 bases from J, with 7 bases between. CDR3 DNA sequence: TGTGCCAGCAGTTTTATGAGAACCGGGGAGCTGTTTTTT. Amino acids: CASSFMRTGELFF.

The V and J genes are TRBV16 and TRBJ1-2; 8 positions agree with TRBD1. The CDR3 is made up of 16 amino acids. Trimming removed 2 bases from V and 4 bases from J; junction bases left unmatched: 9. Germline V gene data show CDR1 as KGHSY and CDR2 as FQNENV. The CDR3 loop is CASSQDPGQVFYGYTF. CDR3 bases: TGTGCCAGCAGCCAAGACCCGGGACAGGTGTTCTATGGCTACACCTTC.

The chain recombines TRBV4-3 with TRBJ2-2, with unresolved D. The V and J ends lost 1 base and 10 bases respectively, with 7 bases between them. The CDR3 runs 12 residues. Germline V CDR1 and CDR2: LGHNA, YSLEER. The DNA for the CDR3 is TGCGCCAGCAGCCAAGGCGGTTTGGAGCTGTTTTTT. Protein: CASSQGGLELFF.

The chain couples TRBV7-9 to TRBJ2-1; no clear D gene. Germline V gives CDR1 SEHNR, CDR2 FQNEAQ (reference sequence). The CDR3 consists of 16 residues. The V end was cut by 5 bases, the J end by 8 bases, with 22 bases between. The CDR3 is CASSPAAWAYPDEQFF. CDR3 DNA: TGTGCCAGCAGCCCTGCCGCTTGGGCGTACCCCGATGAGCAGTTCTTC.

This chain joins TRBV7-2 and TRBJ2-7; 7 positions match TRBD2. Germline-derived CDR1 and CDR2 are SGHTA and FQGNSA. Trimming took 2 bases from V and 3 from J; bases not matched to a gene: 7. The CDR3 extends over 15 amino acids. The CDR3 DNA reads TGTGCCAGCAGCTTACCGCGGGAGTTAAACTACGAGCAGTACTTC. Protein: CASSLPRELNYEQYF.

V and J are TRBV7-9 and TRBJ2-1; TRBD2 matches 7 bases. The CDR3 contains 14 residues. Trimming removed 5 bases from V and 5 bases from J; junction bases left unmatched: 6. Germline assignment: CDR1 SEHNR and CDR2 FQNEAQ (reference sequence). The CDR3 loop is CASSPGLGNNEQFF. CDR3 DNA sequence: TGTGCCAGCAGCCCAGGACTAGGGAACAATGAGCAGTTCTTC. Full variable domain (missing parts from reference TRBV7-9 and TRBJ2-1): DTGVSQNPRHKITKRGQNVTFRCDPISEHNRLYWYRQTLGQGPEFLTYFQNEAQLEKSRLLSDRFSAERPKGSFSTLEIQRTEQGDSAMYLCASSPGLGNNEQFFGPGTRLTVL.

The J gene is TRBJ2-5, the V gene TRBV2; TRBD1 matches at 7 bases. The CDR3 contains 14 residues. With 7 bases clipped from V and 9 bases from J, the junction kept 14 bases outside the gene matches. Germline V gene lookup returns CDR1 SNHLY and CDR2 FYNNEI. CDR3 DNA sequence: TGTGCCAGCAAGAGGTGGGACAGTAGCCTGTCCCAGTACTTC. This sequence encodes CASKRWDSSLSQYF.

The chain combines TRBV30 with TRBJ2-1, with no clear D. The germline V and J ends were trimmed by 4 bases and 4 bases, with 8 bases remaining between them. CDR1 GTSNPN and CDR2 SVGIG come from the germline V gene (reference sequence). The CDR3 extends over 12 amino acids. CDR3 nucleotides: TGTGCCTGGATCCCCAGTTACAATGAGCAGTTCTTC. Amino acid sequence: CAWIPSYNEQFF.

The CDR3 DNA reads as TGTGCCAGCAGCCAAGATGGACAAGCGGGGCCTTCCTACAATGAGCAGTTCTTC. This translates into CASSQDGQAGPSYNEQFF. The J gene is TRBJ2-1, the V gene TRBV3-1 (or the pseudogene TRBV3-2); 7 bases map to TRBD2. The CDR3 has 18 residues. CDR1 LGHDT and CDR2 YNNKEL come from the germline V gene (reference sequence). Trimming at V came to 0 bases and at J to 1 base, leaving 9 bases not matched to a gene.

This sequence joins TRBV28 and TRBJ2-7; the match to TRBD1 covers 9 bases. CDR3 length equals 16 residues. V gave up 7 bases and J gave up 9 bases; unmatched junction bases: 19. Germline V lookup: CDR1 MDHEN, CDR2 SYDVKM. The CDR3 reads CASIFGQGTFLGGQYF. Here the CDR3 DNA reads TGTGCCAGCATCTTCGGACAGGGGACGTTCCTAGGGGGGCAGTACTTC.

The J gene is TRBJ2-2, the V gene TRBV4-3, with 8 bases identical to TRBD2. Germline loops: CDR1 LGHNA, CDR2 YSLEER. Trimming took 0 bases from V and 3 from J; bases not matched to a gene: 6. The CDR3 spans 17 residues. The CDR3 spells CASSQDLSGTYTGELFF. The CDR3 region has the DNA TGCGCCAGCAGCCAAGATCTTAGCGGGACTTACACCGGGGAGCTGTTTTTT.

The V gene is TRBV11-2, the J gene TRBJ2-2, with 9 positions matching TRBD1. This CDR3 is 17 amino acids long. Germline V CDR1 and CDR2: SGHAT, FQNNGV. V gave up 0 bases and J gave up 6 bases; unmatched junction bases: 8. The CDR3 nucleotides read TGTGCCAGCAGCTTAGACCGGGACAGGGTACTGGCCGGGGAGCTGTTTTTT. It specifies CASSLDRDRVLAGELFF.

This chain uses TRBV5-6 with TRBJ2-7; 9 nucleotides align to TRBD2. The CDR3 consists of 17 residues. Germline loops: CDR1 SGHDT, CDR2 YYEEEE. The V segment lost 4 bases and the J segment 2 bases; nucleotides outside the gene matches: 13. The CDR3 loop is CASSPGRASGAPYEQYF. CDR3 in DNA: TGTGCCAGCAGCCCGGGTCGGGCTAGCGGGGCCCCCTACGAGCAGTACTTC. Full variable domain (remainder filled in from reference TRBV5-6 and TRBJ2-7): DAGVTQSPTHLIKTRGQQVTLRCSPKSGHDTVSWYQQALGQGPQFIFQYYEEEERQRGNFPDRFSGHQFPNYSSELNVNALLLGDSALYLCASSPGRASGAPYEQYFGPGTRLTVT.

This clone was observed once. V usage is TRBV28 and J usage is TRBJ1-1; 7 nucleotides align to TRBD1. CDR1 and CDR2 from the germline V gene are MDHEN and SYDVKM. J gave up 11 bases and V 7 bases, and 13 bases lay outside the gene matches. The CDR3 is made up of 13 amino acids. CDR3 protein: CASIQGGPAGAFF. The CDR3 DNA reads as TGTGCCAGCATCCAGGGGGGCCCGGCTGGGGCTTTCTTT. Drawing the rest from reference TRBV28 and TRBJ1-1, the complete variable domain is DVKVTQSSRYLVKRTGEKVFLECVQDMDHENMFWYRQDPGLGLRLIYFSYDVKMKEKGDIPEGYSVSREKKERFSLILESASTNQTSMYLCASIQGGPAGAFFGQGTRLTVV.

The rearrangement joins TRBV7-2 to TRBJ2-7, with 7 bases fitting TRBD2. V gave up 4 bases and J gave up 0 bases; unmatched junction bases: 12. The germline V gene encodes CDR1 SGHTA and CDR2 FQGNSA. CDR3 length equals 17 residues. The CDR3 DNA reads as TGTGCCAGCAGCTCGACGGCCGTAGGGAGGGGCTCCTACGAGCAGTACTTC. Encoded protein: CASSSTAVGRGSYEQYF.